The 30 T cell receptor beta chains presented below share a single source sample, sequenced in a study of shared clonotypes between healthy human individuals. The data were produced by immunoSEQ multiplex PCR, yet TCRdb's version contains in-frame clones alone and is incomplete. Of millions of clones in the sample, approximately 94% were seen once. Sequencing input: naive CD4+ T cells sorted from blood. As to subset: CD45RA+ positively selected. The receptors here all came from a man aged 18 to 29 in good health.

This clone was observed a single time. The V gene is TRBV5-4, the J gene TRBJ2-5; 9 nucleotides match TRBD2. The CDR3 has 15 amino acids. Germline lookup yields CDR1 SGHNT and CDR2 YYREEE (reference sequence). V lost 0 bases to trimming and J lost 4 bases; unmatched junction nucleotides: 4. The CDR3 here is CASSLVGAGGETQYF. The CDR3, as DNA: TGTGCCAGCAGCTTGGTCGGAGCGGGGGGAGAGACCCAGTACTTC.

The gene calls are TRBV19 and TRBJ1-5; D is perhaps TRBD1 (5 bases). Germline loops: CDR1 LNHDA, CDR2 SQIVND (reference sequence). Trimming stripped 5 bases from V and 7 bases from J, with 18 bases between. This CDR3 comprises 15 residues. The CDR3 loop reads CASSPQEGKGQPQHF. CDR3 DNA: TGTGCCAGTAGTCCTCAGGAGGGGAAGGGGCAGCCCCAGCATTTT.

The chain carries TRBV10-3 and TRBJ2-4; a possible D gene is TRBD1 (5 bases). V shed 6 bases and J shed 8 bases, with 11 bases lying between them. Germline V gene sequence: CDR1 ENHRY, CDR2 SYGVKD. The CDR3 spans 12 residues. Here the CDR3 DNA reads TGTGCCATCAGGGACAAGTGGGACATTCAGTACTTC. This codes for CAIRDKWDIQYF.

V usage is TRBV7-6 and J usage is TRBJ2-2, with no clear D. The CDR3 contains 15 residues. Trimming pared 1 base from V and 7 bases from J, leaving 13 bases between. CDR1 is SGHVS, CDR2 FNYEAQ, per germline. The CDR3 region is CASSLVPERSGELFF. CDR3 nucleotide sequence: TGTGCCAGCAGCTTAGTCCCAGAAAGAAGCGGGGAGCTGTTTTTT. Based on the CDR3 plus reference TRBV7-6 and TRBJ2-2, the full variable domain is GAGVSQSPRYKVTKRGQDVALRCDPISGHVSLYWYRQALGQGPEFLTYFNYEAQQDKSGLPNDRFSAERPEGSISTLTIQRTEQRDSAMYRCASSLVPERSGELFFGEGSRLTVL.

The rearrangement uses TRBV9 and TRBJ1-6; no firm D call. Germline V gene lookup returns CDR1 SGDLS and CDR2 YYNGEE. V lost 3 bases to trimming and J lost 0 bases, with 10 bases between them. The CDR3 has 16 amino acids. CDR3 sequence (DNA): TGTGCCAGCAGCGCAGTCGGGAGCTCCTATAATTCACCCCTCCACTTT. It encodes CASSAVGSSYNSPLHF.

In its sample, this clone was seen once. The chain couples TRBV10-1 to TRBJ2-3, with TRBD2 identical over 7 bases. The CDR3 runs 13 residues. Trimming removed 5 bases from V and 4 bases from J; junction bases left unmatched: 3. Germline CDR1 reads WNHNN; CDR2 reads SYGVQD (reference sequence). CDR3 loop: CASSLRGADTQYF. In DNA, the CDR3 is TGCGCCAGCAGTCTTCGGGGGGCAGATACGCAGTATTTT.

In this sample, this clone turned up once. This chain joins TRBV7-9 and TRBJ2-3; 7 bases are shared with TRBD1. CDR1 and CDR2 from the germline V gene are SEHNR and FQNEAQ (reference sequence). Trimming at V came to 5 bases and at J to 0 bases, leaving 8 bases not matched to a gene. The CDR3 extends over 16 amino acids. In DNA form, the CDR3 reads TGTGCCAGCAGCCCCCGGACAGGAGATAGCACAGATACGCAGTATTTT. Amino acid sequence: CASSPRTGDSTDTQYF.

The chain combines TRBV25-1 with TRBJ2-2; D remains ambiguous. This CDR3 contains 15 residues. Germline assignment: CDR1 MGHDK and CDR2 SYGVNS. The V end lost 3 bases, the J end lost 1 base, and 9 bases lay between the germline ends. The CDR3 region has the DNA TGTGCCAGCAGTGAGAGCCGGGTGAACACCGGGGAGCTGTTTTTT. It encodes CASSESRVNTGELFF.

The sample holds one count of this clone. The chain combines TRBV7-2 with TRBJ1-1; D unclear. The germline V gene has CDR1 SGHTA and CDR2 FQGNSA. Trimming shortened V by 5 bases and J by 6 bases, and 10 bases separated the two germline ends. This CDR3 has 12 amino acids. The DNA of the CDR3 is TGTGCCAGCAGCCAGAACTCCCCTGAAGCTTTCTTT. This translates into CASSQNSPEAFF.

The chain couples TRBV30 to TRBJ1-2; 7 nucleotides line up with TRBD1. Germline-derived CDR1 and CDR2 are GTSNPN and SVGIG (reference sequence). The ends lost 0 bases at V and 4 bases at J; junction bases unmatched: 11. The CDR3 is made up of 16 amino acids. The CDR3 DNA reads as TGTGCCTGGAGTGTACAGCTCCTCGGGACAGTCTATGGCTACACCTTC. It is translated as CAWSVQLLGTVYGYTF.

This chain links TRBV10-3 with TRBJ1-2; a possible D gene is TRBD1 (5 bases). CDR3 length: 12 amino acids. V lost 2 bases, J lost 8 bases, and 9 bases lay in between. Germline V gene sequence: CDR1 ENHRY, CDR2 SYGVKD. In DNA form, the CDR3 reads TGTGCCATCAGTGAGGACAGCTCGGGCTACACCTTC. Its translation: CAISEDSSGYTF.

This chain connects TRBV7-8 to TRBJ1-5, with 9 bases identical to TRBD1. Germline V gene lookup returns CDR1 SGHVS and CDR2 FQNEAQ. Germline trimming cut 5 bases from V and 0 bases from J; bases unmatched to any gene: 8. The CDR3 sequence is 17 residues long. CDR3 sequence: CASSAQGALYSNQPQHF. CDR3 bases: TGTGCCAGCAGCGCACAGGGGGCCCTGTATAGCAATCAGCCCCAGCATTTT. Supplemented by reference TRBV7-8 and TRBJ1-5, the full variable domain reads GAGVSQSPRYKVAKRGQDVALRCDPISGHVSLFWYQQALGQGPEFLTYFQNEAQLDKSGLPSDRFFAERPEGSVSTLKIQRTQQEDSAVYLCASSAQGALYSNQPQHFGDGTRLSIL.

This chain connects TRBV18 to TRBJ1-5; perhaps TRBD1 as D (6 bases). The CDR3 is 17 residues long. Germline V gives CDR1 KGHSH, CDR2 LQKENI. V lost 0 bases and J lost 0, with 12 bases in between. The CDR3 protein is CASSPPGAPNSNQPQHF. CDR3 sequence (DNA): TGTGCCAGCTCACCACCGGGGGCCCCGAATAGCAATCAGCCCCAGCATTTT.

V is TRBV27 and J is TRBJ2-3; D may correspond to TRBD1 or TRBD2 (5 bases each). Germline CDR1 reads MNHEY; CDR2 reads SMNVEV (reference sequence). The CDR3 sequence is 14 residues long. The ends were cut back, 3 bases at V and 6 bases at J, with 13 bases in the middle. CDR3 region: CASSFLGTGDTQYF. The DNA of the CDR3 is TGTGCCAGCAGTTTCCTCGGGACCGGGGATACGCAGTATTTT.

CDR3 in amino acids: CASSYSGISPLHF. The CDR3 DNA reads TGTGCCAGCAGTTACTCGGGGATTTCACCCCTCCACTTT. This sequence joins TRBV6-5 and TRBJ1-6; no clear D. Trimming took off 0 bases at V and 9 bases at J, with 6 bases between the two ends. Germline V CDR1 and CDR2: MNHEY, SVGAGI. The CDR3 extends over 13 amino acids.

The gene calls are TRBV2 and TRBJ2-2, with D perhaps TRBD2 (5 bases). The CDR3 spans 16 residues. Germline V CDR1 and CDR2: SNHLY, FYNNEI. V lost 1 base and J lost 5, with 14 bases in between. The CDR3 bases are TGTGCCAGCAGTGAAGTGGAGGCCGGCATTACCGGGGAGCTGTTTTTT. Translated, it gives CASSEVEAGITGELFF.

J is TRBJ1-5 and V is TRBV28, with D unclear. The CDR3 sequence is 18 residues long. Germline V gives CDR1 MDHEN, CDR2 SYDVKM. V lost 5 bases, J lost 0 bases, and 20 bases lay in between. The CDR3 DNA is TGTGCCAGCAGTCCCGGGAAAATCGTCCTATATAGCAATCAGCCCCAGCATTTT. It translates to CASSPGKIVLYSNQPQHF.

The chain links TRBV12-2 to TRBJ2-1; the D call TRBD2 from the table was never checked on the DNA. TRBV12-2 is deemed a pseudogene. The CDR3 extends over 17 amino acids. This CDR3 is CASRLASGVNSYNEQFF. The CDR3, as DNA: TGTGCAAGTCGCTTGGCTAGCGGGGTTAACTCCTACAATGAGCAGTTCTTC.

Only one count was recorded for this clone. The rearrangement uses TRBV7-2 and TRBJ2-5; unclear D gene. The V and J ends lost 1 base and 7 bases respectively, with 10 bases between them. This CDR3 has 13 amino acids. CDR1 and CDR2 (germline): SGHTA, FQGNSA. The CDR3 region is CASSLGLTLTQYF. CDR3 DNA sequence: TGTGCCAGCAGCTTAGGACTGACTTTGACCCAGTACTTC.

In this sample, this clone turned up a few times. Other DNA sequences of this sample code for an identical CDR3. The rearrangement links TRBV2 to TRBJ1-2, with no clear D. The CDR3 totals 11 residues. Germline V gene data show CDR1 as SNHLY and CDR2 as FYNNEI. The ends were cut back, 3 bases at V and 5 bases at J, with 4 bases in the middle. CDR3 region: CASSDSYGYTF. The CDR3 nucleotides are TGTGCCAGCAGTGACAGTTATGGCTACACCTTC. Full variable domain (rest looked up from reference TRBV2 and TRBJ1-2): EPEVTQTPSHQVTQMGQEVILRCVPISNHLYFYWYRQILGQKVEFLVSFYNNEISEKSEIFDDQFSVERPDGSNFTLKIRSTKLEDSAMYFCASSDSYGYTFGSGTRLTVV.

The chain links TRBV7-2 to TRBJ2-3; 7 bases are a match to TRBD2. Germline assignment: CDR1 SGHTA and CDR2 FQGNSA. Unmatched junction bases numbered 9, after V lost 8 bases and J lost 1 base. The CDR3 totals 15 residues. The CDR3 DNA is TGTGCCAGCCGCCTGGCGGGAGTCCGCACAGATACGCAGTATTTT. This codes for CASRLAGVRTDTQYF.

The gene calls are TRBV4-3 and TRBJ2-7; 13 positions agree with TRBD2. There are 16 residues in the CDR3. Trimming took 1 base from V and 4 from J; bases not matched to a gene: 4. Germline V lookup: CDR1 LGHNA, CDR2 YSLEER. In DNA, the CDR3 is TGCGCCAGCAGCCAAGCACCGGGACTAGCGGGGTACGAGCAGTACTTC. The encoded protein is CASSQAPGLAGYEQYF.

The V gene is TRBV6-6, the J gene TRBJ2-1, with D maybe TRBD2 (6 bases). Germline V CDR1 and CDR2: MNHNY, SVGAGI (reference sequence). The V gene lost 5 bases and the J gene lost 4 bases, with 18 bases spanning the gap. The CDR3 covers 16 residues. CDR3 region: CASSITGDLGYNEQFF. CDR3 DNA sequence: TGTGCCAGCAGTATTACGGGAGACTTAGGGTACAATGAGCAGTTCTTC.

V gene TRBV6-5 combines with J gene TRBJ1-3; D is uncertain. CDR3 size: 14 residues. The germline V and J ends were trimmed by 5 bases and 6 bases, with 14 bases remaining between them. CDR1 and CDR2 from the germline V gene are MNHEY and SVGAGI. DNA for the CDR3: TGTGCCAGCAGTCCCACCCGGGGTACAAACACCATATATTTT. This translates into CASSPTRGTNTIYF.

V usage is TRBV6-1 and J usage is TRBJ1-4; TRBD1 is a possible D gene (6 bases). CDR1 and CDR2 (germline): MNHNS, SASEGT. The CDR3 length is 14 residues. The V end lost 6 bases, the J end lost 4 bases, and 12 bases lay between the germline ends. CDR3 protein: CASSLGGGNEKLFF. CDR3 DNA sequence: TGTGCCAGCAGCCTAGGGGGGGGTAATGAAAAACTGTTTTTT.

CDR3 region: CASSLGSVYVNSPLHF. CDR3 bases: TGTGCCAGCAGCTTAGGGTCGGTTTACGTTAATTCACCCCTCCACTTT. The chain recombines TRBV7-2 with TRBJ1-6; D is unresolved. Germline values: CDR1 SGHTA, CDR2 FQGNSA. The CDR3 is 16 residues long. The ends were cut back, 1 base at V and 6 bases at J, with 13 bases in the middle.

The genes are TRBV5-5 and TRBJ1-6; possibly TRBD1 for D (6 bases). The CDR3 totals 17 residues. The germline CDR1 and CDR2 sequences are SGHKS and YYEKEE (reference sequence). V lost 4 bases and J lost 3, with 17 bases in between. Here the CDR3 reads CASSPLEDSRYNSPLHF. For the CDR3, the DNA is TGTGCCAGCAGCCCCCTGGAGGACAGCCGCTATAATTCACCCCTCCACTTT.

This clone was observed once. The V gene is TRBV4-3, the J gene TRBJ2-7; D is tentatively TRBD1 or TRBD2 (5 bases each). The V and J ends lost 2 bases and 5 bases respectively, with 22 bases between them. In germline, CDR1 is LGHNA, CDR2 YSLEER. The CDR3 totals 17 residues. The CDR3 region has the DNA TGCGCCAGCAGCCAAAGGGGAGCTCCGGTGTGGAGCGACGAGCAGTACTTC. The encoded protein is CASSQRGAPVWSDEQYF.

The chain recombines TRBV2 with TRBJ1-5, with a tentative D call TRBD1 (6 bases). V was shortened by 7 bases and J by 6 bases, with 16 bases between the two germline ends. CDR3 size: 14 residues. Looked up from germline, CDR1 is SNHLY and CDR2 is FYNNEI. The CDR3, as DNA: TGTGCCAGCAACCCAGACAGGATGAGTCAGCCCCAGCATTTT. This codes for CASNPDRMSQPQHF.

Concerning this clone: Other DNA sequences in this specimen translate into the identical CDR3. The CDR3 region is CASSPGQGAGQPQHF. The CDR3 DNA is TGCGCCAGCAGTCCGGGACAGGGGGCAGGTCAGCCCCAGCATTTT. This sequence joins TRBV5-1 and TRBJ1-5; 12 bases are shared with TRBD1. This CDR3 region has 15 residues. V dropped 5 bases and J dropped 6; count of bases not matched to a gene: 6. The germline V gene has CDR1 SGHRS and CDR2 YFSETQ.